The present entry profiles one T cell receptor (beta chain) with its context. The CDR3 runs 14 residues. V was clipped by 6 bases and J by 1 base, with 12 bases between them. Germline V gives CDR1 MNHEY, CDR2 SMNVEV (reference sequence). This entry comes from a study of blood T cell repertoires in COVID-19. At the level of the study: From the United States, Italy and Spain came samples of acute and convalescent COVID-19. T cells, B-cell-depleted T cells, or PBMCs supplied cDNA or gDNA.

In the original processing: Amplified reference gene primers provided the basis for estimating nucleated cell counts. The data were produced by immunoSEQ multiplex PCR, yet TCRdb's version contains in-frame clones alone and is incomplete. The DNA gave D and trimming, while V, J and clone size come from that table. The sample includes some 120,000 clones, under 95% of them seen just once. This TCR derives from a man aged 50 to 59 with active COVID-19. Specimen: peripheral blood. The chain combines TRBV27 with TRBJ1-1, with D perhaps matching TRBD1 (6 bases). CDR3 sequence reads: CASRSGQENTEAFF. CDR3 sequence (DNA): TGTGCCAGCAGATCGGGACAAGAGAACACTGAAGCTTTCTTT.